This T cell receptor beta chain stems from a study of blood T cell repertoires in COVID-19. TCRdb's table, derived via immunoSEQ multiplex PCR, lists solely in-frame clones and lacks some. The sample records about 37,000 clones, around 84% being singletons. The V end lost 8 bases, the J end lost 7 bases, and 17 bases lay between the germline ends. CDR1 GTSNPN and CDR2 SVGIG come from the germline V gene (reference sequence). The CDR3 has 12 amino acids. The sequenced material came from peripheral blood. The chain links TRBV30 to TRBJ1-1; possibly TRBD1 for D (5 bases). The sequence was obtained from a man aged 65-85 years with acute or convalescent COVID-19. CDR3 in amino acids: CALGGGDFEAFF. The CDR3 DNA follows: TGTGCCCTGGGAGGAGGGGACTTTGAAGCTTTCTTT.